The clone carrying this T cell receptor beta chain was observed once. The data were obtained in a study of Ad26.COV2.S vaccination and SARS-CoV-2 variants. Treatment given: some 20 received Ad26.COV2.S at low or high dose, single or two shots; several received placebo; per-sample allocation not given. Collection of samples fell on day 63 after the first vaccine or placebo injection. Trimming pared 1 base from V and 3 bases from J, leaving 10 bases between. CDR1 is LGHDT, CDR2 YNNKEL, per germline (reference sequence). The CDR3 is made up of 14 amino acids. Produced via immunoSEQ multiplex PCR; TCRdb's table is partial and in-frame only. The table records roughly 700,000 clones, roughly 90% of them present only once.

J is TRBJ2-7 and V is TRBV3-1 (or the pseudogene TRBV3-2); perhaps D is TRBD1 or TRBD2 (6 bases each). The sequences come from peripheral blood, collected in a trial of Ad26.COV2.S vaccine versus placebo. The sequence derives from a person aged 18 to 65 who received the Ad26.COV2.S COVID-19 vaccine or a placebo. CDR3 residues: CASSQGGALYEQYF. The CDR3 DNA follows: TGTGCCAGCAGCCAAGGGGGGGCACTCTACGAGCAGTACTTC.